The clone carrying this T cell receptor (beta chain) was seen ten or more times. Germline values: CDR1 SGHVS, CDR2 FNYEAQ. Trimming cost V 5 bases and J 7 bases, with 18 bases left between them. The CDR3 is 14 amino acids. TCRdb ran MiXCR on the 5' RACE reads and lists one entry per CDR3 protein. Of about 36,000 distinct CDR3 sequences listed, more than 9.5% were seen once; the top ten hold nearly 4%. Time point here: technical triplicate 1. The record originates from a study of neurological immune-mediated disorders. The specimen was PBMCs. The TCR originated in a man between 60 and 75 years old with HTLV-1-associated myelopathy (HAM/TSP). The chain recombines TRBV7-6 with TRBJ2-7; D might be TRBD1 or TRBD2, each matching 5 bases. As DNA, the CDR3 is TGTGCCAGCAGCCGGGACGGCTACGTGAGTGAGCAGTACTTC. Encoded protein: CASSRDGYVSEQYF.